The sample holds a few counts of the clone carrying this TCR beta chain. The data are from a study of blood T cell repertoires in COVID-19. The CDR3 runs to 15 residues. The germline gives CDR1 SGDLS, CDR2 YYNGEE. Trimming took off 0 bases at V and 6 bases at J, with 13 bases between the two ends. Here immunoSEQ multiplex PCR was the method, and the copy in TCRdb shows in-frame clones only, minus some. The sample comprises some 78,000 clones, about nine tenths of which are singletons, and around 5% rests with the top ten. The TCR originated in a man aged 45-65 years with active or convalescent COVID-19. Sequencing input: peripheral blood. V is TRBV9 and J is TRBJ2-1, with D unresolved. This CDR3 reads CASSVGPQLGNEQFF. The CDR3 bases are TGTGCCAGCAGCGTAGGTCCACAGTTGGGCAATGAGCAGTTCTTC.